This T cell receptor (beta chain) comes out of a study of monozygotic twins with inflammatory bowel disease. Reprocessing the 5' RACE reads, TCRdb reports a single entry for every CDR3 protein and omits DNA. Recorded for this sample: over 200,000 distinct CDR3 sequences. Germline assignment: CDR1 SQVTM and CDR2 ANQGSEA. The length of the CDR3 is 11 residues. The specimen sequenced was blood. The chain couples TRBV29-1 to TRBJ2-7. This TCR was recovered from a human donor with ulcerative colitis or Crohn's disease, or a healthy co-twin of an affected twin (not recorded which). This chain's CDR3 is CSVLSGNEQYF.